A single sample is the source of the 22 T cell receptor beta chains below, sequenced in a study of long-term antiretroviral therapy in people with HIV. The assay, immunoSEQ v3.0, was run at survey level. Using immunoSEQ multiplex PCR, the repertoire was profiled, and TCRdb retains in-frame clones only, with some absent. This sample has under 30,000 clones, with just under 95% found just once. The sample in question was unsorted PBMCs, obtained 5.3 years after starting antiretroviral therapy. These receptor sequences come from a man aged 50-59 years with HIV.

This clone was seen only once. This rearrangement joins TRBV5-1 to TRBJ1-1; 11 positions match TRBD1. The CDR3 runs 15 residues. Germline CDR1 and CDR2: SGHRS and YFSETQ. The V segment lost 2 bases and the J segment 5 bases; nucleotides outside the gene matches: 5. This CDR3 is CASSFGQGAKTEAFF. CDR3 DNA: TGCGCCAGCAGCTTCGGACAGGGGGCAAAAACTGAAGCTTTCTTT.

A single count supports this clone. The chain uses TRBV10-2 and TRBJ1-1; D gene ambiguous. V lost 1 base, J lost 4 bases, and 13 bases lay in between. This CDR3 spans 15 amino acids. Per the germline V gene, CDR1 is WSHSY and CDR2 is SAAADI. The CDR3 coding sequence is TGCGCCAGCAGTGAGTTGGGCAGCTTGGGCACTGAAGCTTTCTTT. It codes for CASSELGSLGTEAFF.

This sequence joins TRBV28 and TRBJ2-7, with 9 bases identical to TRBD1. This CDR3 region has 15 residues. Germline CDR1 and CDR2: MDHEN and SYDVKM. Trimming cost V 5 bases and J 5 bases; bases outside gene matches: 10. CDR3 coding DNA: TGTGCCAGCAGTCCCTCGGGGGGACAGGGTGACGAGCAGTACTTC. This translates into CASSPSGGQGDEQYF.

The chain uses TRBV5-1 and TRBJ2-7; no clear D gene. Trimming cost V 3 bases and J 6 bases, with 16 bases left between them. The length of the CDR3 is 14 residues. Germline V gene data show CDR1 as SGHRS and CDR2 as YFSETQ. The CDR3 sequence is CASSSSPGSVEQYF. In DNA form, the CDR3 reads TGCGCCAGCAGCTCCTCGCCAGGCTCGGTCGAGCAGTACTTC.

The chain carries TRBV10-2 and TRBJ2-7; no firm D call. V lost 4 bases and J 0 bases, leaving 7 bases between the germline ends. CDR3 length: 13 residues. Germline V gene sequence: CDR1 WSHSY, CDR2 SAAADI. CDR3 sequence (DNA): TGCGCCAGCAGTGGCACGAGCTCCTACGAGCAGTACTTC. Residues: CASSGTSSYEQYF.

DNA of the CDR3: TGCGCCAGCAGCCAAGGTCTGGGGGACAGATACGAGCAGTACTTC. It specifies CASSQGLGDRYEQYF. The chain carries TRBV4-1 and TRBJ2-7; 7 positions agree with TRBD1. The junction had 7 bases not matched to a gene; V was cut back by 1 base and J by 4 bases. The CDR3 runs to 15 residues. The germline V gene encodes CDR1 MGHRA and CDR2 YSYEKL.

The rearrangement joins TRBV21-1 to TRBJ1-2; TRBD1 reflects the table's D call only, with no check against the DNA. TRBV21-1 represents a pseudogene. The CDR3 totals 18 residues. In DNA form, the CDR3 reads TGTGCCAGCAGCAAAGATATCCCAGACAGGGGGCACAACTATGGCTACACCTTC. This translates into CASSKDIPDRGHNYGYTF.

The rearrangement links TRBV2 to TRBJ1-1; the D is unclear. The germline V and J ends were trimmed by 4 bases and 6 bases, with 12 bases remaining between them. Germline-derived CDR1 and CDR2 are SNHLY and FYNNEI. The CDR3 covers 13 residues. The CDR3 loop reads CASSVDQSSEAFF. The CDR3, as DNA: TGTGCCAGCAGTGTTGACCAGAGCTCTGAAGCTTTCTTT. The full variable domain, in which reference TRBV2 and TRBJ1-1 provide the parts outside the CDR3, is EPEVTQTPSHQVTQMGQEVILRCVPISNHLYFYWYRQILGQKVEFLVSFYNNEISEKSEIFDDQFSVERPDGSNFTLKIRSTKLEDSAMYFCASSVDQSSEAFFGQGTRLTVV.

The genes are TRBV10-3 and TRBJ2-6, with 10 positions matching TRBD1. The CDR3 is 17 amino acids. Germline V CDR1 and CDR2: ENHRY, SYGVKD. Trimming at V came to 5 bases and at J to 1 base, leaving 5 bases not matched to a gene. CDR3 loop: CAISPGQGTSGANVLTF. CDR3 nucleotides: TGTGCCATCAGTCCGGGACAGGGGACTTCTGGGGCCAACGTCCTGACTTTC.

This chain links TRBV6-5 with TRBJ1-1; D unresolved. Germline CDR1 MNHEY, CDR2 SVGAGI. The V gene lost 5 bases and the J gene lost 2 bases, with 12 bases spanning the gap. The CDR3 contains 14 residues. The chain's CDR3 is CASSPPHRNTEAFF. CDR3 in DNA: TGTGCCAGCAGTCCCCCACATCGAAACACTGAAGCTTTCTTT.

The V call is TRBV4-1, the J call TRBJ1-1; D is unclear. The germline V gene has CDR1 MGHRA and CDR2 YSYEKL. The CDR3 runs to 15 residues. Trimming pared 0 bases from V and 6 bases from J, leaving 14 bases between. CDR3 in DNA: TGCGCCAGCAGCCAAGATCGGGCAGGAGGCGCTGAAGCTTTCTTT. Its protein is CASSQDRAGGAEAFF.

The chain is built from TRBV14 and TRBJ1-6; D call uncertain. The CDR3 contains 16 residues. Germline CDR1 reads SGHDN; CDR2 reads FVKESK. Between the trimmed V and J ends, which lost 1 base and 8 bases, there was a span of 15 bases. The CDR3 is CASSQGKGESDSPLHF. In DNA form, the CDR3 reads TGTGCCAGCAGCCAAGGAAAGGGAGAAAGCGATTCACCCCTCCACTTT.

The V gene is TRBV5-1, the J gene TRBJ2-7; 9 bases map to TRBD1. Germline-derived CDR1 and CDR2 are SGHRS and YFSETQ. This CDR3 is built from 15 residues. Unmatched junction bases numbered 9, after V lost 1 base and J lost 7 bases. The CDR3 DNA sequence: TGCGCCAGCAGCTTGCCGGGACAGGGAGGAGGGGAGCAGTACTTC. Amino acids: CASSLPGQGGGEQYF.

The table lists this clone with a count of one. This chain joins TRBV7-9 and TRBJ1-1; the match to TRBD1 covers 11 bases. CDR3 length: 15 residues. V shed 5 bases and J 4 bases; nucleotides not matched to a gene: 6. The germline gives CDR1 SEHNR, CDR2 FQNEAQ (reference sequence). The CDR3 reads CASSPPGTGGTEAFF. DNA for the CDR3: TGTGCCAGCAGCCCCCCTGGGACAGGGGGCACTGAAGCTTTCTTT.

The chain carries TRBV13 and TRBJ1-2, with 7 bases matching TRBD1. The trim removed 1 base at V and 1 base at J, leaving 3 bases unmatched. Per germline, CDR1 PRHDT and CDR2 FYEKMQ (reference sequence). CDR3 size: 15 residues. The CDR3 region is CASSLVGQLNYGYTF. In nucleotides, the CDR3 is TGTGCCAGCAGCTTAGTGGGACAGCTTAACTATGGCTACACCTTC.

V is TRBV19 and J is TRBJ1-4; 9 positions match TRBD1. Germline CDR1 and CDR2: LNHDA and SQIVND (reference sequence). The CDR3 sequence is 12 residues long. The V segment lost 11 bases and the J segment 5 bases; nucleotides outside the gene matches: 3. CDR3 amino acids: CAAGTGNEKLFF. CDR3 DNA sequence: TGTGCCGCGGGGACAGGGAATGAAAAACTGTTTTTT.

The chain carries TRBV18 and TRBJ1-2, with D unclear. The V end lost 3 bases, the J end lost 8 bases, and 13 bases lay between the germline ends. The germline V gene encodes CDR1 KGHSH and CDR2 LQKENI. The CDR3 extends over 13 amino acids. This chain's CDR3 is CASSPVLTAGYTF. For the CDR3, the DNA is TGTGCCAGCTCACCCGTCCTAACGGCCGGCTACACCTTC.

The CDR3 DNA reads as TGTGCCAGCAGGGACACTAATGAAAAACTGTTTTTT. Translating it yields CASRDTNEKLFF. This chain links TRBV6-1 with TRBJ1-4; no clear D. Germline loops: CDR1 MNHNS, CDR2 SASEGT. The CDR3 has 12 amino acids. Trimming shortened V by 6 bases and J by 2 bases, and 4 bases separated the two germline ends.

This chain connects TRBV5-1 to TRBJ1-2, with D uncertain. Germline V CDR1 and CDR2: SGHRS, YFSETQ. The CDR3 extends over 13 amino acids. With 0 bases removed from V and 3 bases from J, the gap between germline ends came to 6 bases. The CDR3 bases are TGCGCCAGCAGCTTGGAATCCTACTATGGCTACACCTTC. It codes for CASSLESYYGYTF.

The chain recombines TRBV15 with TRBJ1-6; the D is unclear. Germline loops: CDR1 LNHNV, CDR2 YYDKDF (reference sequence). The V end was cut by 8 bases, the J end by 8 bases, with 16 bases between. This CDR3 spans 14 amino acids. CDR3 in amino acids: CATEEGETDSPLHF. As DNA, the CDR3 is TGTGCCACCGAGGAGGGTGAAACAGATTCACCCCTCCACTTT.

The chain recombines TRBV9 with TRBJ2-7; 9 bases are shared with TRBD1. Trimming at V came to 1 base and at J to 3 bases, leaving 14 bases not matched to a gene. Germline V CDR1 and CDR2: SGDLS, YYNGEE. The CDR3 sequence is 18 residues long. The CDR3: CASSVRPFLGGQGYEQYF. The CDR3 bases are TGTGCCAGCAGCGTACGACCTTTTCTGGGGGGACAGGGCTACGAGCAGTACTTC.

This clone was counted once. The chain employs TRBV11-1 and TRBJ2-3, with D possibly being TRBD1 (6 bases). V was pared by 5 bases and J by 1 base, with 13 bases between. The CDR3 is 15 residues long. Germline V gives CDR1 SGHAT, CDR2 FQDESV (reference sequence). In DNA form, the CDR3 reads TGTGCCAGCAGCATGATGGGGGCGCGCACAGATACGCAGTATTTT. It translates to CASSMMGARTDTQYF.